Listed below are T cell receptor beta chains from one sample, sequenced in a study of blood T cell repertoires in COVID-19. This table comes from immunoSEQ multiplex PCR, and its TCRdb copy is limited to in-frame clones, with some not included. Of roughly 230,000 clones detected, 83% appear once; the ten largest clones hold roughly 7.4%. The sequencing input was peripheral blood. The receptor source for this set is a woman aged 50 to 65 with acute or convalescent COVID-19. CDR3s include the opening cysteine and the closing phenylalanine or tryptophan. The D gene is left open where the match is weak.

j_call v_call d_call cdr3_aa
TRBJ2-5 TRBV5-1 TRBD2 CASSLASGGAQETQYF
TRBJ1-6 TRBV9 TRBD1 CASSVATGDSPLHF
TRBJ1-2 TRBV30 NA CAWSVNFYGYTF
TRBJ2-5 TRBV20-1 TRBD2 CSASSGSGETQYF
TRBJ1-5 TRBV19 NA CASLGGWGNQPQHF
TRBJ2-7 TRBV27 TRBD1 CASSPIRQGYEQYF
TRBJ2-7 TRBV4-2 NA CASSQDYGIYEQYF
TRBJ1-2 TRBV5-5 NA CASSLSVGSGGYTF
TRBJ2-5 TRBV28 TRBD1 CASSLRQGPETQYF
TRBJ2-1 TRBV20-1 TRBD2 CSASDIGTSVFYNEQFF
TRBJ2-7 TRBV3-1/TRBV3-2 TRBD2 CASSQLAGPYEQYF
TRBJ2-2 TRBV29-1 TRBD1 CSVEGTGWNGELFF
TRBJ2-5 TRBV19 TRBD1 CASSKGQVRETQYF
TRBJ2-3 TRBV29-1 TRBD2 CSAELRAGDTQYF
TRBJ1-2 TRBV7-9 NA CASSRQGLGDGYTF
TRBJ2-3 TRBV2 TRBD1 CASSTPDRGVSTDTQYF
TRBJ2-3 TRBV24-1 NA CATSDYRRGFNTQYF
TRBJ1-4 TRBV3-1/TRBV3-2 TRBD1 CASSQPRTGSNEKLFF
TRBJ1-5 TRBV19 NA CASRAGHSNQPQHF
TRBJ2-7 TRBV9 TRBD1 CASSVTGASSYEQYF
TRBJ2-5 TRBV7-9 TRBD1 CASTKPQGGETQYF
TRBJ2-1 TRBV9 TRBD2 CASSEAGGTYNEQFF
TRBJ1-2 TRBV4-3 NA CASSQGQLGYGYTF
TRBJ1-1 TRBV5-4 NA CASSPRDPSRGTEAFF
TRBJ1-5 TRBV7-2 NA CASSLGVAQPQHF
TRBJ2-7 TRBV6-1 NA CASSAGGLVLSSYEQYF
TRBJ2-5 TRBV12-1 NA CASSLTGRGPLQETQYF
TRBJ2-1 TRBV11-2 NA CASSLGSGINEQFF
TRBJ2-7 TRBV5-1 TRBD1 CASSGGLTGDEQYF
TRBJ2-1 TRBV27 TRBD2 CASRLAGGPVNEQFF
TRBJ1-4 TRBV3-1/TRBV3-2 NA CASSQDRTVKKVFF
TRBJ1-6 TRBV3-1/TRBV3-2 TRBD1 CASRRYRGFHNSPLHF
TRBJ2-7 TRBV5-1 NA CASSGTGRPYEQYF
TRBJ1-1 TRBV28 NA CASSLGVRSLMNTEAFF